This TCR beta chain derives from a study of tumor-infiltrating lymphocytes in localized non-small cell lung cancer. Study in general: From each patient, both tumor and uninvolved lung, non-adjacent to tumor, were sampled. Study findings and constraints: Tumors had more T cell infiltration than uninvolved lung, per TCRbeta sequencing and CD3 counts.

Notes on this clone: Its antigen is undetermined.

Sequencing used immunoSEQ multiplex PCR; TCRdb keeps in-frame clones, though not all of them. The table has 15,000 to 20,000 clones, roughly 73% seen once. V shed 3 bases and J shed 5 bases, with 16 bases lying between them. Looked up from germline, CDR1 is MNHNS and CDR2 is SASEGT. The CDR3 covers 15 residues. The rearrangement uses TRBV6-1 and TRBJ2-5; tentatively, D is TRBD1 or TRBD2 (5 bases each). The TCR sequence derives from a human donor with non-small cell lung cancer. Sequencing was performed on lung tumor tissue. For the CDR3, the DNA is TGTGCCAGCAGTGAGAGCGCAGGGACCCACGAGACCCAGTACTTC. This codes for CASSESAGTHETQYF.